The entry that follows covers one T cell receptor (beta chain) sequence. Sequenced by immunoSEQ multiplex PCR; TCRdb stores in-frame clones only, minus some. The sample holds about 22,000 clones, around 65% seen once. The data were obtained in a study of sequential checkpoint blockade in melanoma. Treatment here: randomized to nivolumab then ipilimumab (arm A) or the reverse (arm B). Sorted cells were live CD3+CD8+, lacking CD19 and CD56, from PBMCs. Germline V gene data show CDR1 as MNHEY and CDR2 as SMNVEV (reference sequence). The CDR3 extends over 14 amino acids. The trim removed 3 bases at V and 5 bases at J, leaving 5 bases unmatched.

V and J are TRBV27 and TRBJ2-5; TRBD1 agrees at 8 bases. The material sequenced was CD8+ T cells sorted from blood (inferred from file names), taken from a patient given nivolumab and ipilimumab in sequence. The clonotype was recovered from a human donor with melanoma. Here the CDR3 DNA reads TGTGCCAGCAGTTTTCGACAGGGGTGGGAGACCCAGTACTTC. The encoded protein is CASSFRQGWETQYF.